This T cell receptor (beta chain) was sequenced in a study of T cells after yellow fever vaccination. At the level of the study: Fractions low in cell number were prepared with SMART-Seq v4 Ultra Low Input. The study, taken as a whole, reports: A weaker but faster secondary response was observed, peaking on day 5 versus 15. Sorted repertoires could include abundant contaminating clonotypes from bulk cells. Subsequent booster samples again held most clones from primary vaccination (nearly 98% CD4, about 85% CD8).

TCRdb called the 5' RACE reads again in MiXCR, with one record for every CDR3 protein. The data contain around 88,000 distinct CDR3 sequences, about an eighth of them seen just once; the ten biggest clones take up around 23%. Trimming pared 0 bases from V and 5 bases from J, leaving 13 bases between. Germline values: CDR1 DFQATT, CDR2 SNEGSKA (reference sequence). This CDR3 has 15 amino acids. The origin of this receptor is a man between 18 and 29 years old who received the YFV17D yellow fever vaccine. The chain combines TRBV20-1 with TRBJ2-2; possibly TRBD1 or TRBD2 for D (5 bases each). Sequencing used CD8+ T cells not binding an NS4B(214-222) dextramer, sorted from PBMCs, obtained approximately 22 days after the first yellow fever vaccination. DNA for the CDR3: TGCAGTGCTAGAGACCCGGGGCTGCCAACCGGGGAGCTGTTTTTT. It yields the protein CSARDPGLPTGELFF.